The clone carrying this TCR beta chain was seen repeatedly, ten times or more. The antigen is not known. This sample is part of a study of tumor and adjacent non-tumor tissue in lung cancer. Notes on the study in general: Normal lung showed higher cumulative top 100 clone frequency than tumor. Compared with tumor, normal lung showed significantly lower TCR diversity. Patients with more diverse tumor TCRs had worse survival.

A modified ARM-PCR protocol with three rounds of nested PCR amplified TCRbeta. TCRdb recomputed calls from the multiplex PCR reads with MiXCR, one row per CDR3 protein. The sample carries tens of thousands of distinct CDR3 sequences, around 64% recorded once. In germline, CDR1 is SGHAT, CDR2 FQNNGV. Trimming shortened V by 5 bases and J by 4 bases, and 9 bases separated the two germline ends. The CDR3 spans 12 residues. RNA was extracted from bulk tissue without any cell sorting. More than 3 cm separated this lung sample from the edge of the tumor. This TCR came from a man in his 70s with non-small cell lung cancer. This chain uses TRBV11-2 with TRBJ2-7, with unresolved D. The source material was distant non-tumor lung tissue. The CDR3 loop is CASSQAGYEQYF. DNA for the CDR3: TGTGCCAGCAGCCAGGCCGGGTACGAGCAGTACTTC.